Listed here is a single T cell receptor beta chain. This specimen belongs to a study of T-cell memory formation after mild COVID-19. Using its own MiXCR run on the 5' RACE reads, TCRdb lists one record per CDR3 protein. In the table there are 380,000 or so distinct CDR3 sequences, 13% to 15% of which are singletons. Sequenced: PBMCs or a T cell subset sorted from them (not recorded which). The clonotype originates from a man between 18 and 35 years old who had mild COVID-19 (a few samples of this study predate the infection). Cell type and time point are not known.

The CDR3 DNA sequence: TGTGCCAGCAGCTTCGGGGACACCGTTTGGTTGGAGCCCCAGCATTTT. Translating gives CASSFGDTVWLEPQHF. The chain employs TRBV7-2 and TRBJ1-5, with a tentative D call TRBD1 (6 bases). Germline V gene sequence: CDR1 SGHTA, CDR2 FQGNSA. The V and J ends lost 3 bases and 8 bases respectively, with 20 bases between them. The CDR3 extends over 16 amino acids.